The 27 T cell receptor beta chains in this list originate from one sample, sequenced in a study of regulatory T cells in long-lasting Graves disease. CDR3-region Arm-PCR and iRepertoire HTBI primers produced the TCR beta libraries. TCRdb recomputed calls from the multiplex PCR reads with MiXCR, one row per CDR3 protein. Among roughly 500,000 distinct CDR3 sequences listed, approximately 13% were seen once. Time point: newly diagnosed GD, antithyroid drugs for less than 3 months. The TCR library was made from RNA that had been extracted from PBMCs in TRIzol. These same data were also listed under a study on T cells in Graves' hyperthyroidism and ophthalmopathy.

Sequences were derived from peripheral blood mononuclear cells (PBMCs), sampled at new diagnosis, from a patient treated with antithyroid drugs. These receptors were taken from a man aged 25-40 years with Graves disease.

There are many counts of this clonotype. This chain links TRBV12-3 or TRBV12-4 with TRBJ2-3; TRBD1 might be the D (7 bases). Trimming removed 3 bases at V and 6 bases at J, with 16 bases between. The CDR3 is made up of 15 amino acids. CDR3 sequence (DNA): TGTGCCAGCAGTTTGGTGGAGGGGGCGCGGGATACGCAGTATTTT. Amino acids: CASSLVEGARDTQYF.

As to this clonotype: A much larger clonotype is one base distant, so this may be a read error. V is TRBV12-3 or TRBV12-4 and J is TRBJ2-2; 9 bases agree with TRBD1. The CDR3 has 14 residues. After removal of 6 bases from V and 4 bases from J, the junction contained 3 bases not matched to a gene. The CDR3 DNA sequence: TGTGCCAGCAGCTGGGACAGGGCCACCGGGGAGCTGTTTTTT. Protein product: CASSWDRATGELFF.

This clonotype was detected many times. This rearrangement joins TRBV18 to TRBJ1-1; D remains ambiguous. Germline values: CDR1 KGHSH, CDR2 LQKENI. The CDR3 sequence is 11 residues long. V lost 6 bases and J lost 7, with 9 bases in between. CDR3 region: CASSPEHEAFF. CDR3 sequence (DNA): TGTGCCAGCTCTCCGGAGCATGAAGCTTTCTTT.

This clonotype occurred many times. This chain links TRBV29-1 with TRBJ1-2; D gene unclear. CDR3 length: 16 amino acids. V lost 6 bases and J lost 4, with 24 bases in between. Germline V gives CDR1 SQVTM, CDR2 ANQGSEA. The CDR3 loop reads CSVPLLEGRWGYGYTF. CDR3 nucleotides: TGCAGCGTGCCCTTGCTGGAGGGAAGATGGGGCTATGGCTACACCTTC. Looking up the rest from reference TRBV29-1 and TRBJ1-2 gives the full variable domain: SAVISQKPSRDICQRGTSLTIQCQVDSQVTMMFWYRQQPGQSLTLIATANQGSEATYESGFVIDKFPISRPNLTFSTLTVSNMSPEDSSIYLCSVPLLEGRWGYGYTFGSGTRLTVV.

This clonotype appeared many times. The gene calls are TRBV4-1 and TRBJ2-3, with 12 bases identical to TRBD2. The V gene end was trimmed by 4 bases and the J gene end by 2 bases; junction bases not matched to a gene: 7. There are 17 residues in the CDR3. CDR1 MGHRA and CDR2 YSYEKL come from the germline V gene. The DNA for the CDR3 is TGCGCCAGCAGCCGATTAGGACTAGCGGGACCCACAGATACGCAGTATTTT. This gives the protein CASSRLGLAGPTDTQYF.

Ten or more counts support this clonotype. The chain joins TRBV11-2 to TRBJ2-2, with D perhaps TRBD2 (6 bases). This CDR3 is 14 amino acids long. The germline gives CDR1 SGHAT, CDR2 FQNNGV. Trimming left V 5 bases short and J 0 bases short, with 7 bases between. CDR3 sequence reads: CASSAGPNTGELFF. In nucleotides, the CDR3 is TGTGCCAGCAGCGCGGGACCGAACACCGGGGAGCTGTTTTTT.

In this sample, this clonotype turned up many times. The V and J genes are TRBV10-3 and TRBJ1-2, with D perhaps TRBD1 (5 bases). The CDR3 sequence is 14 residues long. The V gene's germline CDR1 is ENHRY and CDR2 SYGVKD. The ends were cut back, 0 bases at V and 3 bases at J, with 8 bases in the middle. This CDR3 reads CAISESGGYYGYTF. CDR3 nucleotides: TGTGCCATCAGTGAGTCGGGGGGTTACTATGGCTACACCTTC.

This clonotype has more than one count but fewer than ten. V is TRBV5-6 and J is TRBJ2-7; the D is unclear. This CDR3 is 14 amino acids long. V lost 5 bases and J 5 bases, leaving 17 bases between the germline ends. CDR1 is SGHDT and CDR2 is YYEEEE in the germline V gene. CDR3 sequence reads: CASSPTGLSHEQYF. The CDR3 DNA sequence: TGTGCCAGCAGTCCGACCGGGCTAAGCCACGAGCAGTACTTC.

This clonotype has just a few counts. J is TRBJ2-2 and V is TRBV5-1; weak D call: TRBD1 (6 bases). From germline, CDR1 is SGHRS and CDR2 YFSETQ. CDR3 length equals 14 residues. The ends were cut back, 4 bases at V and 6 bases at J, with 13 bases in the middle. CDR3 residues: CASSGIQGAGELFF. Here the CDR3 DNA reads TGCGCCAGCAGCGGGATACAGGGAGCCGGGGAGCTGTTTTTT.

This clonotype appeared many times. V usage is TRBV28 and J usage is TRBJ2-1, with 7 bases identical to TRBD2. Germline-derived CDR1 and CDR2 are MDHEN and SYDVKM. Germline trimming cut 2 bases from V and 6 bases from J; bases unmatched to any gene: 10. The CDR3 extends over 16 amino acids. CDR3 DNA: TGTGCCAGCAGTTTAACGAGGGCTAGCGGCCTCAATGAGCAGTTCTTC. As protein: CASSLTRASGLNEQFF.

The chain combines TRBV20-1 with TRBJ1-1; the D gene is possibly TRBD1 (5 bases). The CDR3 has 14 residues. V lost 6 bases and J 2 bases, leaving 16 bases between the germline ends. CDR1 and CDR2 (germline): DFQATT, SNEGSKA (reference sequence). CDR3 DNA: TGCAGTGCGTCAACGGGGGGTAGAAACACTGAAGCTTTCTTT. Translated: CSASTGGRNTEAFF.

This clonotype was seen ten or more times. The chain recombines TRBV7-8 with TRBJ2-1; TRBD2 matches 7 bases. The J segment lost 6 bases and the V segment lost 4 bases, leaving 12 bases of the junction unmatched. Germline loops: CDR1 SGHVS, CDR2 FQNEAQ. The CDR3 is made up of 16 amino acids. CDR3 region: CASSWRRLAALNEQFF. The CDR3 DNA follows: TGTGCCAGCAGCTGGCGACGTCTAGCGGCCCTCAATGAGCAGTTCTTC.

This clonotype was recorded many times. V and J are TRBV27 and TRBJ2-5, with D hard to call. Germline loops: CDR1 MNHEY, CDR2 SMNVEV (reference sequence). V was clipped by 6 bases and J by 5 bases, with 10 bases between them. There are 12 residues in the CDR3. The CDR3 sequence is CASSRFGETQYF. The DNA for the CDR3 is TGTGCCAGCAGCCGATTTGGGGAGACCCAGTACTTC.

This clonotype was counted many times. V is TRBV12-3 or TRBV12-4 and J is TRBJ1-1, with D perhaps TRBD1 (6 bases). V was pared by 5 bases and J by 4 bases, with 14 bases between. CDR3 length equals 14 residues. The DNA of the CDR3 is TGTGCCAGCAGTGCGAAACAGGGCCTCACTGAAGCTTTCTTT. It encodes CASSAKQGLTEAFF.

V is TRBV9 and J is TRBJ2-2; possibly TRBD1 for D (5 bases). V was shortened by 2 bases and J by 0 bases, with 11 bases between the two germline ends. Germline assignment: CDR1 SGDLS and CDR2 YYNGEE. The CDR3 is 16 residues long. CDR3 bases: TGTGCCAGCAGCGTGCAGGGAAGCGCGAACACCGGGGAGCTGTTTTTT. It codes for CASSVQGSANTGELFF.

This clonotype was detected ten times or more. The CDR3 region has the DNA TGCAGCGTGGGTCCGGGACTAGCGGGAGGGTTCTTC. Protein product: CSVGPGLAGGFF. V and J are TRBV29-1 and TRBJ2-1, with TRBD2 matching 15 bases. Trimming removed 6 bases from V and 15 bases from J; junction bases left unmatched: 6. The CDR3 consists of 12 residues. Germline lookup yields CDR1 SQVTM and CDR2 ANQGSEA.

This clonotype occurred many times. The rearrangement joins TRBV2 to TRBJ2-7; 12 nucleotides agree with TRBD2. Per the germline V gene, CDR1 is SNHLY and CDR2 is FYNNEI. V was clipped by 6 bases and J by 5 bases; unmatched bases: 11. There are 16 residues in the CDR3. The CDR3 DNA sequence: TGTGCCAGCAGAGGCCCCCTAGCGGGAGGGCCCAACGAGCAGTACTTC. Its protein product is CASRGPLAGGPNEQYF.

With regard to this clonotype: This is likely an artifact of a read error, given a far larger clone one base away. V gene TRBV5-5 combines with J gene TRBJ2-7; 8 nucleotides line up with TRBD1. V lost 4 bases and J lost 7; bases outside the gene matches: 13. Germline V gene sequence: CDR1 SGHKS, CDR2 YYEKEE (reference sequence). The CDR3 is 15 residues long. CDR3 amino acids: CASSHVRGRHNEQYF. CDR3 coding DNA: TGTGCCAGCAGCCACGTCAGGGGGCGGCACAATGAGCAGTACTTC. Drawing the rest from reference TRBV5-5 and TRBJ2-7, the complete variable domain is DAGVTQSPTHLIKTRGQQVTLRCSPISGHKSVSWYQQVLGQGPQFIFQYYEKEERGRGNFPDRFSARQFPNYSSELNVNALLLGDSALYLCASSHVRGRHNEQYFGPGTRLTVT.

V gene TRBV18 combines with J gene TRBJ2-7; 9 bases align to TRBD1. Germline V gene sequence: CDR1 KGHSH, CDR2 LQKENI. V lost 8 bases, J lost 5 bases, and 1 base stayed unmatched. The CDR3 contains 11 residues. CDR3 sequence (DNA): TGTGCCAGCCGGACAGGGGACGAGCAGTACTTC. This codes for CASRTGDEQYF.

The genes are TRBV20-1 and TRBJ1-2; D unclear. The CDR3 consists of 12 residues. V was pared by 1 base and J by 2 bases, with 5 bases between. Germline CDR1 and CDR2: DFQATT and SNEGSKA (reference sequence). This CDR3 is CSARGRNYGYTF. The CDR3 DNA follows: TGCAGTGCTAGAGGCAGAAACTATGGCTACACCTTC.

This clonotype came up many times. This chain connects TRBV20-1 to TRBJ2-5; 10 positions match TRBD2. Looked up from germline, CDR1 is DFQATT and CDR2 is SNEGSKA (reference sequence). V shed 6 bases and J 2 bases; nucleotides not matched to a gene: 9. CDR3 length: 15 amino acids. CDR3 amino acids: CSAETSGKRQETQYF. The CDR3 DNA reads TGCAGTGCAGAAACTAGCGGGAAGAGGCAAGAGACCCAGTACTTC.

This clonotype was counted at least ten times. The rearrangement joins TRBV12-3 or TRBV12-4 to TRBJ2-1; 9 nucleotides match TRBD2. Germline trimming cut 3 bases from V and 7 bases from J; bases unmatched to any gene: 7. The CDR3 has 15 residues. CDR3 coding DNA: TGTGCCAGCAGTTTCTTAGGTCTAGCGGGAAATGAGCAGTTCTTC. Protein product: CASSFLGLAGNEQFF.

In this sample, this clonotype turned up a few times. The chain couples TRBV5-5 to TRBJ2-1; D unclear. V lost 2 bases, J lost 5 bases, and 5 bases lay in between. This CDR3 contains 12 residues. Germline V gives CDR1 SGHKS, CDR2 YYEKEE (reference sequence). CDR3 in amino acids: CASSFLNNEQFF. The DNA for the CDR3 is TGTGCCAGCAGCTTCCTCAACAATGAGCAGTTCTTC.

The table lists this clonotype with a count of one. CDR3 in amino acids: CASSMSLATTGELFF. CDR3 DNA sequence: TGTGCCAGTAGTATGAGTCTAGCGACCACCGGGGAGCTGTTTTTT. The chain carries TRBV19 and TRBJ2-2; D possibly corresponds to TRBD2 (6 bases). Germline CDR1 and CDR2: LNHDA and SQIVND (reference sequence). V was clipped by 3 bases and J by 4 bases, with 12 bases between them. The CDR3 has 15 amino acids.

This clonotype was counted ten times or more. This sequence joins TRBV25-1 and TRBJ2-7; D is perhaps TRBD1 (6 bases). The germline gives CDR1 MGHDK, CDR2 SYGVNS. Trimming cost V 6 bases and J 0 bases, with 12 bases left between them. CDR3 length equals 14 residues. CDR3 sequence reads: CASSWAGDSYEQYF. CDR3 sequence (DNA): TGTGCCAGCAGCTGGGCAGGGGACTCCTACGAGCAGTACTTC.

This clonotype was seen a handful of times. The rearrangement links TRBV30 to TRBJ2-1; no firm D call. Trimming removed 0 bases at V and 2 bases at J, with 11 bases between. The CDR3 is 15 amino acids. CDR1 is GTSNPN, CDR2 SVGIG, per germline (reference sequence). The CDR3 protein is CAWSVAASTYNEQFF. In DNA form, the CDR3 reads TGTGCCTGGAGTGTAGCAGCGTCAACCTACAATGAGCAGTTCTTC.

This clonotype was picked up a small number of times. This may arise from a read error, as a much more abundant clone is one base away. The chain combines TRBV12-3 or TRBV12-4 with TRBJ2-3; D is perhaps TRBD2 (6 bases). This CDR3 has 15 residues. CDR3 coding DNA: TGTGCCAGCAGTCAAGGGAGGAGGGGCACAGATACGCGGTATTTT. Its translation: CASSQGRRGTDTRYF.